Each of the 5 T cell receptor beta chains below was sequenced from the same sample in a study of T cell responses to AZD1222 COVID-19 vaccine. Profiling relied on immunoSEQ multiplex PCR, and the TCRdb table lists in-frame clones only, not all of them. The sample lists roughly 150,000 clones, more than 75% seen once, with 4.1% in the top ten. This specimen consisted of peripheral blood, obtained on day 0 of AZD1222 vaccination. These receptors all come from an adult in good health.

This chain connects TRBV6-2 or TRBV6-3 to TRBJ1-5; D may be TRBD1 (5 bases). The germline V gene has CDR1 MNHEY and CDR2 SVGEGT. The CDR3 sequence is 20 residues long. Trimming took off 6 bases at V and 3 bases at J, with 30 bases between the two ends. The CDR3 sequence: CASSPLPGTFTPLDNQPQHF. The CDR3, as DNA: TGTGCCAGCAGCCCTCTACCCGGGACGTTTACCCCCCTGGACAATCAGCCCCAGCATTTT.

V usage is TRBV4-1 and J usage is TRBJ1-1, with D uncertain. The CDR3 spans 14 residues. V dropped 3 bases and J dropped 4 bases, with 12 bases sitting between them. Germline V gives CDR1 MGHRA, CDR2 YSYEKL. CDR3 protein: CASSHVQSLTEAFF. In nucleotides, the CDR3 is TGCGCCAGCAGCCATGTCCAGTCCCTCACTGAAGCTTTCTTT.

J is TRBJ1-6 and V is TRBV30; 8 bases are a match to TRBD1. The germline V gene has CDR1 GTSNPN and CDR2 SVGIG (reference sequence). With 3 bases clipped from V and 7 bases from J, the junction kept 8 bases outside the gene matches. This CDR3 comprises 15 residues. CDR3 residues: CAWRIRQGMNSPLHF. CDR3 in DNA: TGTGCCTGGAGGATAAGACAGGGGATGAATTCACCCCTCCACTTT.

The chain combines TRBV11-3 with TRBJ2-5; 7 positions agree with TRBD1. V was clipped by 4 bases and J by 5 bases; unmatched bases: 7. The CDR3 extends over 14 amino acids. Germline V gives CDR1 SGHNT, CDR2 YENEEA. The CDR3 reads CASSSGTDRETQYF. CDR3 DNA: TGTGCCAGCAGCTCTGGGACAGATCGGGAGACCCAGTACTTC.

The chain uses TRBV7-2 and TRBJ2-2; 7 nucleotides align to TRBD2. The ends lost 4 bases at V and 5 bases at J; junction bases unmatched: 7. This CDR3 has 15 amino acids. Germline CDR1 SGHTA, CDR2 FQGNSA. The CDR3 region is CASSSAGVGTGELFF. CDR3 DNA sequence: TGTGCCAGCAGCTCCGCGGGGGTAGGGACCGGGGAGCTGTTTTTT.